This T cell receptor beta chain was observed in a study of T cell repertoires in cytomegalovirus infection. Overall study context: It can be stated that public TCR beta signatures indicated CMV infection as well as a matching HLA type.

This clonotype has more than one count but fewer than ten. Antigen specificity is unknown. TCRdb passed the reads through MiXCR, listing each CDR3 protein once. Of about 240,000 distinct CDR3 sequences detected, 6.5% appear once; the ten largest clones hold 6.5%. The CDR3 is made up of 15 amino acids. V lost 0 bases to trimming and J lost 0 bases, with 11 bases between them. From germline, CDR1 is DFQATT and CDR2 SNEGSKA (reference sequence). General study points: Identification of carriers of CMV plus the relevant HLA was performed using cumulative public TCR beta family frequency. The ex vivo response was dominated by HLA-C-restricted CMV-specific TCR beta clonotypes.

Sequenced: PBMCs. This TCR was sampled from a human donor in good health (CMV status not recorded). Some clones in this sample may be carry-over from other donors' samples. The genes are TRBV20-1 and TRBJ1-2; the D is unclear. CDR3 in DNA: TGCAGTGCTAGAGATGCAGGCATAGCTAACTATGGCTACACCTTC. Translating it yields CSARDAGIANYGYTF.